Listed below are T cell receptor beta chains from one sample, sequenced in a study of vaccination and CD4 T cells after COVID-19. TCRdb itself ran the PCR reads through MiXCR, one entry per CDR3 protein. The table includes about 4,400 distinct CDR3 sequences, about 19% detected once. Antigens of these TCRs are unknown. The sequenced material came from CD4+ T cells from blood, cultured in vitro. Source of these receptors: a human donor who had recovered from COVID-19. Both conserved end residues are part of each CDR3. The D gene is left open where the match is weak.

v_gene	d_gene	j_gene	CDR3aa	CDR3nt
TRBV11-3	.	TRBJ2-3	CASSLGQSRTDTQYF	TGTGCCAGCAGCTTAGGCCAGAGTCGTACAGATACGCAGTATTTT
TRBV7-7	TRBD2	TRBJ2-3	CASSLTSGGTQYF	TGTGCTAGCAGCTTGACTAGCGGGGGAACGCAGTATTTT
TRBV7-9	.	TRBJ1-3	CASSPRMGRGSGNTIYF	TGTGCCAGCAGCCCCCGGATGGGCAGGGGTTCTGGAAACACCATATATTTT
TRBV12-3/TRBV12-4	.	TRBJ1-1	CASSFLGTKNTEAFF	TGTGCCAGCAGTTTTCTGGGAACCAAGAACACTGAAGCTTTCTTT
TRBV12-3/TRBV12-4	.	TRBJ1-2	CASSLGGVPGGYTF	TGTGCCAGCAGTTTAGGGGGGGTACCGGGTGGCTACACCTTC